This T cell receptor (beta chain) comes out of a study of T cell clonotyping in hematopoietic cell transplantation. Study-wide points: Broader posttransplant TCR repertoire diversity was predicted by graft donor and pretransplant recipient Inverse Simpson Index values. Pathologically expanded recipient clonotypes increased progressively from day 30 to day 180 as diversity fell. At the given depth, recipient repertoires were over 97% de novo clonotypes. No sorting was done, leaving CD4 and CD8 contributions mixed.

Libraries were prepared by immunoSEQ multiplex PCR; TCRdb keeps only in-frame clonotypes and omits some of them. This sample has over 10,000 clones, with less than 60% found just once. This CDR3 is built from 14 residues. CDR1 is SGHRS, CDR2 YFSETQ, per germline. With 0 bases removed from V and 7 bases from J, the gap between germline ends came to 13 bases. To note about this clone: The antigen is unknown.

The V call is TRBV5-1, the J call TRBJ1-2; TRBD1 is a possible D gene (6 bases). Sequencing used peripheral blood mononuclear cells. The clonotype comes from a man aged 50 to 60 in good health. Some clones in this sample may be carry-over from other donors' samples. The CDR3 coding sequence is TGCGCCAGCAGCTTGGCAGGGGCCAGTTTTGGCTACACCTTC. Its protein is CASSLAGASFGYTF. The variable domain in full, with the rest retrieved from reference TRBV5-1 and TRBJ1-2, is KAGVTQTPRYLIKTRGQQVTLSCSPISGHRSVSWYQQTPGQGLQFLFEYFSETQRNKGNFPGRFSGRQFSNSRSEMNVSTLELGDSALYLCASSLAGASFGYTFGSGTRLTVV.